What follows is one T cell receptor (beta chain) and its context. This sample is part of a study of blood T cell repertoires in COVID-19. For the study at large: Acute-phase and convalescent COVID-19 samples originated in the United States, Italy and Spain. T cells, B-cell-depleted T cells, or PBMCs provided the cDNA or gDNA that served as material.

Method: immunoSEQ multiplex PCR; TCRdb's copy keeps in-frame clones and lacks some. In the table there are some 260,000 clones, around 89% of which are singletons. Allocation to cohorts depended on clinical history reported by the participants. Germline CDR1 is GTSNPN and CDR2 is SVGIG (reference sequence). The CDR3 is 14 residues long. Trimming shortened V by 1 base and J by 4 bases, and 11 bases separated the two germline ends. The sequenced sample consisted of PBMCs or T cells enriched from blood (not recorded which). The chain uses TRBV30 and TRBJ1-5; a possible D gene is TRBD1 (6 bases). The receptor's source is a man aged 40-55 years who had recovered from COVID-19. The CDR3 region is CAWSGGLGNQPQHF. The CDR3 DNA is TGTGCCTGGAGTGGGGGGCTCGGTAATCAGCCCCAGCATTTT.